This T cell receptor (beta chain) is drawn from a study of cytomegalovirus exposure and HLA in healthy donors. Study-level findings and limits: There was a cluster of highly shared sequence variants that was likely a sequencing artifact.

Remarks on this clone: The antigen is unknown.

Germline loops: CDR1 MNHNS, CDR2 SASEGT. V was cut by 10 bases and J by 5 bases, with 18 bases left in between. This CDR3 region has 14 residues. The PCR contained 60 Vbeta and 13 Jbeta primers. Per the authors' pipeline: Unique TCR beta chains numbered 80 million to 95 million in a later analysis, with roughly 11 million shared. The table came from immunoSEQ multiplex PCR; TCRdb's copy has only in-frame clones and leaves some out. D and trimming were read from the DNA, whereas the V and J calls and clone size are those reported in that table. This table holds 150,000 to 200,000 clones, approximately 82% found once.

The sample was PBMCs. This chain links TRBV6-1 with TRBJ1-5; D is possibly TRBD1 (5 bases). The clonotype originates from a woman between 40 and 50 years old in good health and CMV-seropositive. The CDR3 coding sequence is TGTGCCACTTCTCGGAGCGGGGGGGATCAGCCCCAGCATTTT. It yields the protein CATSRSGGDQPQHF.